The rows below give T cell receptor beta chains drawn from one sample of a study of blood T cell repertoires in COVID-19. Assay: immunoSEQ multiplex PCR; the TCRdb copy retains only in-frame clones and omits some. The sample consists of some 170,000 clones, approximately 90% of them appearing once. The specimen sequenced was peripheral blood. Receptor source: a woman in her forties or fifties with acute or convalescent COVID-19. Both conserved end residues are part of each CDR3. The D gene is left open where the match is weak. Clone size is not always given. Where it is, it says once, few, many or a class for expanded clones.

v_call: TRBV7-6
j_call: TRBJ2-2
clone_size: .
d_call: TRBD1
cdr3_aa: CASSSPGTGWNTGELFF
cdr3_nt: TGTGCCAGCAGCTCTCCCGGGACAGGGTGGAACACCGGGGAGCTGTTTTTT

v_call: TRBV29-1
j_call: TRBJ2-7
clone_size: .
d_call: .
cdr3_aa: CSVQPGSSPYEQYF
cdr3_nt: TGCAGCGTCCAACCGGGAAGTTCCCCTTACGAGCAGTACTTC

v_call: TRBV29-1
j_call: TRBJ2-2
clone_size: .
d_call: TRBD1
cdr3_aa: CSVLRGPNTGELFF
cdr3_nt: TGCAGCGTACTCAGGGGGCCGAACACCGGGGAGCTGTTTTTT

v_call: TRBV5-1
j_call: TRBJ1-3
clone_size: once
d_call: .
cdr3_aa: CASSLYALSSGNTIYF
cdr3_nt: TGCGCCAGCAGCCTATACGCACTTAGTTCTGGAAACACCATATATTTT

v_call: TRBV5-6
j_call: TRBJ1-5
clone_size: .
d_call: TRBD1
cdr3_aa: CASSSQGALTNQPQHF
cdr3_nt: TGTGCCAGCAGCTCCCAGGGGGCTTTAACAAATCAGCCCCAGCATTTT

v_call: TRBV7-8
j_call: TRBJ2-7
clone_size: .
d_call: .
cdr3_aa: CASSLEDPAVTYEQYF
cdr3_nt: TGTGCCAGCAGCTTAGAGGATCCAGCGGTAACCTACGAGCAGTACTTC

v_call: TRBV5-8
j_call: TRBJ2-5
clone_size: once
d_call: TRBD2
cdr3_aa: CASSPAGGSAETQYF
cdr3_nt: TGTGCCAGCAGCCCCGCGGGAGGAAGTGCAGAGACCCAGTACTTC

v_call: TRBV27
j_call: TRBJ1-5
clone_size: .
d_call: TRBD1
cdr3_aa: CASSSMTPGDRGRSNQPQHF
cdr3_nt: TGTGCCAGCAGTTCGATGACCCCGGGGGACAGGGGGCGTAGCAATCAGCCCCAGCATTTT

v_call: TRBV30
j_call: TRBJ1-2
clone_size: .
d_call: TRBD1
cdr3_aa: CAWVSFGTVYGYTF
cdr3_nt: TGTGCCTGGGTTTCCTTTGGGACAGTCTATGGCTACACCTTC

v_call: TRBV10-2
j_call: TRBJ2-1
clone_size: .
d_call: TRBD1
cdr3_aa: CASTDREFYNEQFF
cdr3_nt: TGCGCCAGCACCGACAGGGAATTTTACAATGAGCAGTTCTTC

v_call: TRBV5-4
j_call: TRBJ2-5
clone_size: .
d_call: .
cdr3_aa: CASSLGQEGETQYF
cdr3_nt: TGTGCCAGCAGCCTAGGACAGGAGGGAGAGACCCAGTACTTC

v_call: TRBV2
j_call: TRBJ1-2
clone_size: .
d_call: .
cdr3_aa: CASSVQGMGDGYTF
cdr3_nt: TGTGCCAGCAGTGTGCAGGGGATGGGCGATGGCTACACCTTC

v_call: TRBV5-8
j_call: TRBJ2-3
clone_size: .
d_call: TRBD2
cdr3_aa: CASSPGLAGTDTQYF
cdr3_nt: TGTGCCAGCAGCCCAGGACTAGCGGGAACAGATACGCAGTATTTT

v_call: TRBV7-9
j_call: TRBJ2-7
clone_size: .
d_call: TRBD1
cdr3_aa: CASSWDRNFSEQYF
cdr3_nt: TGTGCCAGCAGCTGGGACAGGAATTTCTCCGAGCAGTACTTC

v_call: TRBV2
j_call: TRBJ2-2
clone_size: .
d_call: TRBD2
cdr3_aa: CASTTSGTSGELFF
cdr3_nt: TGTGCCAGCACGACTAGCGGGACCTCCGGGGAGCTGTTTTTT

v_call: TRBV4-3
j_call: TRBJ1-3
clone_size: few
d_call: .
cdr3_aa: CASSQVGGGTGNTIYF
cdr3_nt: TGCGCCAGCAGCCAAGTAGGGGGTGGAACTGGAAACACCATATATTTT

v_call: TRBV19
j_call: TRBJ2-7
clone_size: .
d_call: .
cdr3_aa: CASSPTGWSLDEQYF
cdr3_nt: TGTGCCAGTAGTCCAACAGGGTGGAGCCTCGACGAGCAGTACTTC

v_call: TRBV14
j_call: TRBJ2-5
clone_size: .
d_call: TRBD2
cdr3_aa: CASSQYLAGAGETQYF
cdr3_nt: TGTGCCAGCAGCCAATATTTAGCGGGAGCGGGAGAGACCCAGTACTTC

v_call: TRBV9
j_call: TRBJ2-3
clone_size: .
d_call: .
cdr3_aa: CASSGSRGDTQYF
cdr3_nt: TGTGCCAGCAGCGGAAGTCGGGGAGATACGCAGTATTTT

v_call: TRBV24-1
j_call: TRBJ2-7
clone_size: .
d_call: .
cdr3_aa: CATSDPEGGESYEQYF
cdr3_nt: TGTGCCACCAGTGATCCGGAGGGTGGGGAGTCCTACGAGCAGTACTTC

v_call: TRBV5-1
j_call: TRBJ1-1
clone_size: .
d_call: .
cdr3_aa: CASSLVPNLNTEAFF
cdr3_nt: TGCGCCAGCAGCTTGGTCCCCAATTTGAACACTGAAGCTTTCTTT

v_call: TRBV18
j_call: TRBJ2-7
clone_size: .
d_call: .
cdr3_aa: CASSPSRTGQYF
cdr3_nt: TGTGCCAGCTCACCATCCCGGACTGGGCAGTACTTC

v_call: TRBV6-5
j_call: TRBJ2-2
clone_size: .
d_call: TRBD1
cdr3_aa: CASSVGQGASGELFF
cdr3_nt: TGTGCCAGCAGCGTCGGACAGGGGGCGTCCGGGGAGCTGTTTTTT

v_call: TRBV19
j_call: TRBJ2-7
clone_size: .
d_call: TRBD1
cdr3_aa: CASSPSSTGVYEQYF
cdr3_nt: TGTGCCAGTAGTCCCTCTTCGACAGGGGTGTACGAGCAGTACTTC

v_call: TRBV6-5
j_call: TRBJ2-7
clone_size: .
d_call: TRBD1
cdr3_aa: CASSPQGLPYEQYF
cdr3_nt: TGTGCCAGCAGTCCACAGGGGCTCCCCTACGAGCAGTACTTC

v_call: TRBV19
j_call: TRBJ2-4
clone_size: .
d_call: .
cdr3_aa: CASSKGLLPLLGNIQYF
cdr3_nt: TGTGCCAGTAGTAAGGGACTCCTTCCTCTCCTAGGAAACATTCAGTACTTC

v_call: TRBV3-1/TRBV3-2
j_call: TRBJ2-7
clone_size: .
d_call: TRBD1
cdr3_aa: CASSQDGRQGSYEQYF
cdr3_nt: TGTGCCAGCAGCCAAGATGGGCGACAGGGGAGCTACGAGCAGTACTTC

v_call: TRBV5-4
j_call: TRBJ1-4
clone_size: few
d_call: TRBD1
cdr3_aa: CASRSWGQGQEKLFF
cdr3_nt: TGTGCCAGCAGGTCCTGGGGACAGGGGCAGGAAAAACTGTTTTTT

v_call: TRBV9
j_call: TRBJ1-5
clone_size: .
d_call: .
cdr3_aa: CASSPQGSNQPQHF
cdr3_nt: TGTGCCAGCAGCCCCCAGGGTAGCAATCAGCCCCAGCATTTT

v_call: TRBV5-4
j_call: TRBJ2-1
clone_size: once
d_call: .
cdr3_aa: CASSSGLASEQFF
cdr3_nt: TGTGCCAGCAGCTCAGGACTTGCCAGTGAGCAGTTCTTC

v_call: TRBV9
j_call: TRBJ1-2
clone_size: once
d_call: TRBD1
cdr3_aa: CASSVTGDRAYGYTF
cdr3_nt: TGTGCCAGCAGCGTCACCGGGGACAGGGCCTATGGCTACACCTTC

v_call: TRBV7-8
j_call: TRBJ1-2
clone_size: once
d_call: .
cdr3_aa: CASKADNYGYTF
cdr3_nt: TGTGCCAGCAAAGCTGATAACTATGGCTACACCTTC

v_call: TRBV7-2
j_call: TRBJ1-6
clone_size: .
d_call: TRBD1
cdr3_aa: CASSLGQGAPNSPLHF
cdr3_nt: TGTGCCAGCAGCTTAGGTCAGGGGGCCCCCAATTCACCCCTCCACTTT

v_call: TRBV7-2
j_call: TRBJ1-1
clone_size: .
d_call: TRBD1
cdr3_aa: CASSSSGGQAPEAFF
cdr3_nt: TGTGCCAGCAGCTCCTCGGGGGGACAGGCCCCTGAAGCTTTCTTT

v_call: TRBV5-1
j_call: TRBJ1-2
clone_size: once
d_call: .
cdr3_aa: CASSFAGNINYGYTF
cdr3_nt: TGCGCCAGCAGCTTTGCAGGGAACATTAACTATGGCTACACCTTC

v_call: TRBV11-3
j_call: TRBJ2-5
clone_size: .
d_call: TRBD2
cdr3_aa: CASSSGISGGETQYF
cdr3_nt: TGTGCCAGCAGCTCCGGGATTTCGGGGGGAGAGACCCAGTACTTC

v_call: TRBV10-3
j_call: TRBJ1-5
clone_size: .
d_call: TRBD1
cdr3_aa: CAISEGQDNQPQHF
cdr3_nt: TGTGCCATCAGTGAGGGACAGGACAATCAGCCCCAGCATTTT

v_call: TRBV19
j_call: TRBJ1-1
clone_size: .
d_call: .
cdr3_aa: CASSTATGNTEAFF
cdr3_nt: TGTGCCAGTAGTACCGCAACAGGGAACACTGAAGCTTTCTTT

v_call: TRBV5-1
j_call: TRBJ1-6
clone_size: .
d_call: .
cdr3_aa: CASSLGSSVNSPLHF
cdr3_nt: TGCGCCAGCAGCTTGGGGTCGTCAGTAAATTCACCCCTCCACTTT

v_call: TRBV28
j_call: TRBJ1-3
clone_size: .
d_call: TRBD1
cdr3_aa: CASRTDRVGSGNTIYF
cdr3_nt: TGTGCCAGCAGGACCGACAGGGTCGGCTCTGGAAACACCATATATTTT

v_call: TRBV6-5
j_call: TRBJ2-2
clone_size: few
d_call: .
cdr3_aa: CASSRILGSTGELFF
cdr3_nt: TGTGCCAGCAGCCGGATACTAGGTAGCACCGGGGAGCTGTTTTTT

v_call: TRBV5-1
j_call: TRBJ2-3
clone_size: once
d_call: TRBD2
cdr3_aa: CASSLVRDFGRADTQYF
cdr3_nt: TGCGCCAGCAGCTTGGTCCGGGACTTTGGGAGGGCAGATACGCAGTATTTT

v_call: TRBV4-1
j_call: TRBJ2-1
clone_size: .
d_call: .
cdr3_aa: CASKAELRANEQFF
cdr3_nt: TGCGCCAGCAAAGCCGAACTCAGGGCCAATGAGCAGTTCTTC

v_call: TRBV15
j_call: TRBJ1-3
clone_size: .
d_call: TRBD1
cdr3_aa: CATSKGQGGGNTIYF
cdr3_nt: TGTGCCACCAGCAAGGGACAGGGGGGAGGAAACACCATATATTTT

v_call: TRBV2
j_call: TRBJ1-3
clone_size: once
d_call: .
cdr3_aa: CASSETLSMGNTIYF
cdr3_nt: TGTGCCAGCAGTGAAACCCTAAGCATGGGAAACACCATATATTTT

v_call: TRBV21-1
j_call: TRBJ2-3
clone_size: .
d_call: .
cdr3_aa: CASSKGGRGQWYTDTQYF
cdr3_nt: TGTGCCAGCAGCAAAGGAGGCCGGGGACAGTGGTACACAGATACGCAGTATTTT

v_call: TRBV6-5
j_call: TRBJ2-3
clone_size: .
d_call: .
cdr3_aa: CASSYSFSGFTDTQYF
cdr3_nt: TGTGCCAGCAGTTACTCTTTTAGCGGTTTCACAGATACGCAGTATTTT

v_call: TRBV3-1/TRBV3-2
j_call: TRBJ1-2
clone_size: .
d_call: .
cdr3_aa: CASSQDPAGYGYTF
cdr3_nt: TGTGCCAGCAGCCAAGATCCGGCGGGTTATGGCTACACCTTC

v_call: TRBV3-1/TRBV3-2
j_call: TRBJ1-2
clone_size: .
d_call: .
cdr3_aa: CASSQPTAISNYGYTF
cdr3_nt: TGTGCCAGCAGCCAACCCACAGCAATTTCTAACTATGGCTACACCTTC

v_call: TRBV19
j_call: TRBJ1-1
clone_size: .
d_call: TRBD1
cdr3_aa: CASRTLDRARIEAFF
cdr3_nt: TGTGCCAGTAGGACCTTGGACAGGGCAAGAATTGAAGCTTTCTTT

v_call: TRBV6-1
j_call: TRBJ1-2
clone_size: .
d_call: TRBD1
cdr3_aa: CASRSGTGNYGYTF
cdr3_nt: TGTGCCAGCAGATCCGGGACAGGGAACTATGGCTACACCTTC

v_call: TRBV4-2
j_call: TRBJ1-1
clone_size: .
d_call: .
cdr3_aa: CASSQTEASVTEAFF
cdr3_nt: TGTGCCAGCAGCCAAACCGAGGCCTCGGTCACTGAAGCTTTCTTT

v_call: TRBV7-6
j_call: TRBJ1-6
clone_size: .
d_call: .
cdr3_aa: CASSPRNRDLVSPLHF
cdr3_nt: TGTGCCAGCAGCCCGAGGAACAGGGATTTAGTTTCACCCCTCCACTTT

v_call: TRBV30
j_call: TRBJ1-6
clone_size: .
d_call: .
cdr3_aa: CAWNEGLHNSPLHF
cdr3_nt: TGTGCCTGGAACGAGGGCCTTCATAATTCACCCCTCCACTTT

v_call: TRBV5-5
j_call: TRBJ2-3
clone_size: many
d_call: .
cdr3_aa: CASSLVDTDFGQYF
cdr3_nt: TGTGCCAGCAGCTTGGTGGACACGGATTTCGGGCAGTATTTT